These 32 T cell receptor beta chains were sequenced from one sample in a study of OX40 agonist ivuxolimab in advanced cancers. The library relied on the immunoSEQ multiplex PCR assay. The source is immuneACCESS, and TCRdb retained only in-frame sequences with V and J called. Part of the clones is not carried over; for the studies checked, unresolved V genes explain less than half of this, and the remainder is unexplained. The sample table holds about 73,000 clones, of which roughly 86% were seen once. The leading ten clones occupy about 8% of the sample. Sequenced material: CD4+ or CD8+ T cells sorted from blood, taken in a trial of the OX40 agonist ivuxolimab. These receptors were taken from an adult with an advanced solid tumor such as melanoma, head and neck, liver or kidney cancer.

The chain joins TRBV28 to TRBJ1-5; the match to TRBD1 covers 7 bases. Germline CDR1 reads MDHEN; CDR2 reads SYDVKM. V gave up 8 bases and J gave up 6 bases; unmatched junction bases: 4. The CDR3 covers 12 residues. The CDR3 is CASWTGGQPQHF. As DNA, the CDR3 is TGTGCCAGCTGGACAGGTGGTCAGCCCCAGCATTTT.

The CDR3 loop is CASSLVGGYEQYF. The CDR3 DNA is TGTGCCAGCAGTCTAGTGGGGGGTTACGAGCAGTACTTC. The chain carries TRBV6-6 and TRBJ2-7; maybe TRBD2 (6 bases). V shed 5 bases and J shed 4 bases, with 12 bases lying between them. Germline CDR1 is MNHNY and CDR2 is SVGAGI (reference sequence). The CDR3 runs to 13 residues.

CDR3 coding DNA: TGTGCCAGCAGCACCCGGGGAAAACTGTTTTTT. Its protein is CASSTRGKLFF. The chain carries TRBV11-2 and TRBJ1-4, with D hard to call. Trimming left V 5 bases short and J 10 bases short, with 8 bases between. The CDR3 totals 11 residues. Germline CDR1 and CDR2: SGHAT and FQNNGV.

CDR3 coding DNA: TGTGCCAGCAGCTTTGGGCTAGCGGGGGAGGAGACCCAGTACTTC. Protein sequence: CASSFGLAGEETQYF. The V call is TRBV7-7, the J call TRBJ2-5; 10 bases are shared with TRBD2. Per the germline V gene, CDR1 is SSHAT and CDR2 is FNYEAQ (reference sequence). This CDR3 comprises 15 residues. The V gene end was trimmed by 3 bases and the J gene end by 5 bases; junction bases not matched to a gene: 6.

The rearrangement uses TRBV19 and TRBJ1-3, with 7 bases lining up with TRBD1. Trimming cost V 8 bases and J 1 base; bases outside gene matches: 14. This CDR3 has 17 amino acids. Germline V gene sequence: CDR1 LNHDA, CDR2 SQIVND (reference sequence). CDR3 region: CASEPGQRTYSGNTIYF. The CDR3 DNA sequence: TGTGCCAGTGAACCGGGACAGCGGACGTATTCTGGAAACACCATATATTTT. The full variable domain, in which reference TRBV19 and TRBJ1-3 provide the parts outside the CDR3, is DGGITQSPKYLFRKEGQNVTLSCEQNLNHDAMYWYRQDPGQGLRLIYYSQIVNDFQKGDIAEGYSVSREKKESFPLTVTSAQKNPTAFYLCASEPGQRTYSGNTIYFGEGSWLTVV.

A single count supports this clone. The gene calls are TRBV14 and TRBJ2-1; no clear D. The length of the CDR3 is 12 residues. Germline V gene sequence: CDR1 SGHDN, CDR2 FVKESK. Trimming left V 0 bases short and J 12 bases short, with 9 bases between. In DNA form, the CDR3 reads TGTGCCAGCAGCCAAGATAGGATGTTGCAGTTCTTC. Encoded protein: CASSQDRMLQFF.

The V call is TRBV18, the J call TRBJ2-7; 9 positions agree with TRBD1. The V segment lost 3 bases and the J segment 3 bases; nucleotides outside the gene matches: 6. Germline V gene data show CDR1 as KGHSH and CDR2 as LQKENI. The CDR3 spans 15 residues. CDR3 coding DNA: TGTGCCAGCTCACCGGGACAGGGTGCAAACTACGAGCAGTACTTC. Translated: CASSPGQGANYEQYF.

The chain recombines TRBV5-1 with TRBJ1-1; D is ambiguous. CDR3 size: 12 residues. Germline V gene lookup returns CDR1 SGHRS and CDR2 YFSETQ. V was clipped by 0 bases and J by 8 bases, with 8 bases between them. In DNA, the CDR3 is TGCGCCAGCAGCTTGGGGCCCTCGGAAGCTTTCTTT. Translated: CASSLGPSEAFF.

The CDR3 sequence is CAWSVGGRLTGELFF. CDR3 nucleotides: TGTGCCTGGAGTGTGGGGGGGCGTCTCACCGGGGAGCTGTTTTTT. V gene TRBV30 combines with J gene TRBJ2-2, with D maybe TRBD2 (7 bases). The V end lost 0 bases, the J end lost 4 bases, and 12 bases lay between the germline ends. The CDR3 sequence is 15 residues long. Per the germline V gene, CDR1 is GTSNPN and CDR2 is SVGIG (reference sequence). Full variable domain (outside the CDR3, taken from reference TRBV30 and TRBJ2-2): SQTIHQWPATLVQPVGSPLSLECTVEGTSNPNLYWYRQAAGRGLQLLFYSVGIGQISSEVPQNLSASRPQDRQFILSSKKLLLSDSGFYLCAWSVGGRLTGELFFGEGSRLTVL.

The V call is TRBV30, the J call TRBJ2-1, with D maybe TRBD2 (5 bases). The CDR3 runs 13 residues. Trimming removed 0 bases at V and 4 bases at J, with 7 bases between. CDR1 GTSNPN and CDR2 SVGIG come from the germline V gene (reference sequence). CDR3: CAWSVGMYNEQFF. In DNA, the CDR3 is TGTGCCTGGAGTGTCGGGATGTACAATGAGCAGTTCTTC. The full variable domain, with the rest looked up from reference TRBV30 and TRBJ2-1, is SQTIHQWPATLVQPVGSPLSLECTVEGTSNPNLYWYRQAAGRGLQLLFYSVGIGQISSEVPQNLSASRPQDRQFILSSKKLLLSDSGFYLCAWSVGMYNEQFFGPGTRLTVL.

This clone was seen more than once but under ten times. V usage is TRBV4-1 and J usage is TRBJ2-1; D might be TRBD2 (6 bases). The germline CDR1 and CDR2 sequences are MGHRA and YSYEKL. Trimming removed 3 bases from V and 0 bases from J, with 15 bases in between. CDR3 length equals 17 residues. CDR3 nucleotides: TGCGCCAGCAGCCAGACTGACATGGGACTCTCCTACAATGAGCAGTTCTTC. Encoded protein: CASSQTDMGLSYNEQFF.

CDR3 coding DNA: TGCGCCAGCAGCCCCAGCGCCGAGCAAGCTTTCTTT. It yields the protein CASSPSAEQAFF. The chain joins TRBV5-1 to TRBJ1-1, with unresolved D. In germline, CDR1 is SGHRS, CDR2 YFSETQ. V gave up 4 bases and J gave up 9 bases, with 13 bases separating them. This CDR3 spans 12 amino acids.

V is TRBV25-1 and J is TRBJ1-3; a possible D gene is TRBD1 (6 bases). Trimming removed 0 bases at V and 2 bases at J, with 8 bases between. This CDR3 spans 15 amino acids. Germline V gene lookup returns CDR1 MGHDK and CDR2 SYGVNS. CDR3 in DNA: TGTGCCAGCAGTGAATACGGGGGCGCTGGAAACACCATATATTTT. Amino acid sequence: CASSEYGGAGNTIYF. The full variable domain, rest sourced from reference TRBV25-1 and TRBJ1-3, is EADIYQTPRYLVIGTGKKITLECSQTMGHDKMYWYQQDPGMELHLIHYSYGVNSTEKGDLSSESTVSRIRTEHFPLTLESARPSHTSQYLCASSEYGGAGNTIYFGEGSWLTVV.

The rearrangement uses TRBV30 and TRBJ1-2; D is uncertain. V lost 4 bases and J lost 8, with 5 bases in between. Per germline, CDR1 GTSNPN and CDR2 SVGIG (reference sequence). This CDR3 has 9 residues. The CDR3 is CAWTEGYTF. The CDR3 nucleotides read TGTGCCTGGACGGAGGGCTACACCTTC.

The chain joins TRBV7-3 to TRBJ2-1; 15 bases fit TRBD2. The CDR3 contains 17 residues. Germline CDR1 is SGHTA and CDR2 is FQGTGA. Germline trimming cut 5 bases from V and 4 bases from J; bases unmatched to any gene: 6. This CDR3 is CASSRTSGRAFYNEQFF. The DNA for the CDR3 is TGTGCCAGCAGCCGGACTAGCGGGAGGGCCTTTTACAATGAGCAGTTCTTC.

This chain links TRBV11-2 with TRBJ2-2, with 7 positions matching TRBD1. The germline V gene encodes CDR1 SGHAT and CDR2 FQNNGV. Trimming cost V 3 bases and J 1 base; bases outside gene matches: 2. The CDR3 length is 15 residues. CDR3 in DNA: TGTGCCAGCAGCTTGGGACAGCGGAACACCGGGGAGCTGTTTTTT. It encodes CASSLGQRNTGELFF. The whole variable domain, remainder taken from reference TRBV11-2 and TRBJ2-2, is EAGVAQSPRYKIIEKRQSVAFWCNPISGHATLYWYQQILGQGPKLLIQFQNNGVVDDSQLPKDRFSAERLKGVDSTLKIQPAKLEDSAVYLCASSLGQRNTGELFFGEGSRLTVL.

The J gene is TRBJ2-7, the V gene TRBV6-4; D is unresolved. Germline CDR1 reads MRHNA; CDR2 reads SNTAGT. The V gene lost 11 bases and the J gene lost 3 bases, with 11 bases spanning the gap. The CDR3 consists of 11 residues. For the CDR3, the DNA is TGTGCCGCGACTTGCCGCTACGAGCAGTACTTC. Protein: CAATCRYEQYF.

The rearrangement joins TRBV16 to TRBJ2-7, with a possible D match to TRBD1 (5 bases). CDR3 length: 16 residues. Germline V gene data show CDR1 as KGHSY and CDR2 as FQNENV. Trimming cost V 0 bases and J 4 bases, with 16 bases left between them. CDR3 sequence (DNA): TGTGCCAGCAGCCAATCGGCATCATCGACAGTATACGAGCAGTACTTC. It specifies CASSQSASSTVYEQYF. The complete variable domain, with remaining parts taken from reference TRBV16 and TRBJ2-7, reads GEEVAQTPKHLVRGEGQKAKLYCAPIKGHSYVFWYQQVLKNEFKFLISFQNENVFDETGMPKERFSAKCLPNSPCSLEIQATKLEDSAVYFCASSQSASSTVYEQYFGPGTRLTVT.

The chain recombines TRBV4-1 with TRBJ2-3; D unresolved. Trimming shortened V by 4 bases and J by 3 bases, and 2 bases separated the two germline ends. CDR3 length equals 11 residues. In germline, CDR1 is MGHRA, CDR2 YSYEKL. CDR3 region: CASSRTDTQYF. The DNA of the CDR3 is TGCGCCAGCAGCCGGACAGATACGCAGTATTTT.

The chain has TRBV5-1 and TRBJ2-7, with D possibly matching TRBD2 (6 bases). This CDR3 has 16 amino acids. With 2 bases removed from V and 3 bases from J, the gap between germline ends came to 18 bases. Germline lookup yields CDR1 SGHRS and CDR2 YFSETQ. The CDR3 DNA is TGCGCCAGCAGCTTTTCCCCTGGCGGGGTCGTCTACGAGCAGTACTTC. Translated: CASSFSPGGVVYEQYF.

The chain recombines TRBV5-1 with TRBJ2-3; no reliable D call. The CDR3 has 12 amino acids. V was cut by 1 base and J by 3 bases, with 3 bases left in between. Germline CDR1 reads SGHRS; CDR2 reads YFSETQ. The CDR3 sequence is CASSLRTDTQYF. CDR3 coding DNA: TGCGCCAGCAGCTTGCGTACAGATACGCAGTATTTT.

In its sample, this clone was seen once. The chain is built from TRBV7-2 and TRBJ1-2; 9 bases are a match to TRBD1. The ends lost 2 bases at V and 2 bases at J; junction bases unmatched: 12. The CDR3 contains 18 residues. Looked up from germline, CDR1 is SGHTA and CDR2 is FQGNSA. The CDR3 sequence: CASSLPDGTGRRNYGYTF. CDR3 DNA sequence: TGTGCCAGCAGCTTACCCGACGGGACAGGGCGAAGGAACTATGGCTACACCTTC.

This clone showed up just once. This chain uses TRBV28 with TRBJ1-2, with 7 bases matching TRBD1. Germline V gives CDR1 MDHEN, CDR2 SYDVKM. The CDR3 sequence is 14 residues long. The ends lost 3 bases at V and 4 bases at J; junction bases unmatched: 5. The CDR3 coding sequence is TGTGCCAGCAGTTTCCAACAGGGGTCCTATGGCTACACCTTC. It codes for CASSFQQGSYGYTF.

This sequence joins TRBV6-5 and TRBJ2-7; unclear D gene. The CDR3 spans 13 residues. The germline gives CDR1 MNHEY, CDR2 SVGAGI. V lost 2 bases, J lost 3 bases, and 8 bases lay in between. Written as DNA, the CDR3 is TGTGCCAGCAGTTACACCATCAACTACGAGCAGTACTTC. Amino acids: CASSYTINYEQYF.

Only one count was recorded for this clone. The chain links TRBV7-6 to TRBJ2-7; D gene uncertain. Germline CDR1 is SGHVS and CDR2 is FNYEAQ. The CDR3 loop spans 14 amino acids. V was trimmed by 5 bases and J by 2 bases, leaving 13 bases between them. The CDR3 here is CASSRLRPTYEQYF. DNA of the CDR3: TGTGCCAGCAGCCGCCTAAGGCCAACCTACGAGCAGTACTTC.

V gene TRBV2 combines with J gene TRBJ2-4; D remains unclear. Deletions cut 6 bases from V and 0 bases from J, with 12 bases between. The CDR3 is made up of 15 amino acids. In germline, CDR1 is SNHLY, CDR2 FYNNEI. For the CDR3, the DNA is TGTGCCAGCAGCATCAGCACGGTAGCCAAAAACATTCAGTACTTC. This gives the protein CASSISTVAKNIQYF.

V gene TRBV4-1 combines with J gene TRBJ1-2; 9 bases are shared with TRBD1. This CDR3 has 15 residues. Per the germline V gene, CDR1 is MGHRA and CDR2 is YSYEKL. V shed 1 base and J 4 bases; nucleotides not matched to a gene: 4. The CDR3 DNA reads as TGCGCCAGCAGCCAAGGGACAGGGGCTATCTATGGCTACACCTTC. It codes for CASSQGTGAIYGYTF.

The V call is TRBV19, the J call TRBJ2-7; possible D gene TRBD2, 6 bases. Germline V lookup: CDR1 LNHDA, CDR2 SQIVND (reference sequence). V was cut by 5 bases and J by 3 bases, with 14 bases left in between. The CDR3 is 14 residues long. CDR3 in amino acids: CASSPAGWGYEQYF. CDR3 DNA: TGTGCCAGTAGTCCGGCGGGATGGGGCTACGAGCAGTACTTC.

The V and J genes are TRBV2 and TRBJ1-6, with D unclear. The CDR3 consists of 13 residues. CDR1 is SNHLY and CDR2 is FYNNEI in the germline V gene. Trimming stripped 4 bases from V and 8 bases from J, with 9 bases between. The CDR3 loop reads CASSGRVDSPLHF. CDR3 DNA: TGTGCCAGCAGTGGGCGCGTGGATTCACCCCTCCACTTT. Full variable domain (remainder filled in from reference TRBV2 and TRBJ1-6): EPEVTQTPSHQVTQMGQEVILRCVPISNHLYFYWYRQILGQKVEFLVSFYNNEISEKSEIFDDQFSVERPDGSNFTLKIRSTKLEDSAMYFCASSGRVDSPLHFGNGTRLTVT.

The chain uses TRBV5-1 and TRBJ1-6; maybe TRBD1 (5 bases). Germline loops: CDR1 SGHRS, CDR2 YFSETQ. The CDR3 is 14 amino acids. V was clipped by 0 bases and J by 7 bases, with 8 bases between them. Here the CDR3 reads CASSLEGWNSPLHF. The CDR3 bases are TGCGCCAGCAGCTTGGAGGGGTGGAATTCACCCCTCCACTTT. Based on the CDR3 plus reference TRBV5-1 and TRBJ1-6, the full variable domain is KAGVTQTPRYLIKTRGQQVTLSCSPISGHRSVSWYQQTPGQGLQFLFEYFSETQRNKGNFPGRFSGRQFSNSRSEMNVSTLELGDSALYLCASSLEGWNSPLHFGNGTRLTVT.

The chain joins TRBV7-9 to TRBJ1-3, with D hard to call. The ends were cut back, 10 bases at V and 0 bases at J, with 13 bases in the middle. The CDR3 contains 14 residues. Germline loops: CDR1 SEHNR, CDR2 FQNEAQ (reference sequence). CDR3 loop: CATQTTDSGNTIYF. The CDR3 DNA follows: TGTGCCACCCAAACTACCGACTCTGGAAACACCATATATTTT.

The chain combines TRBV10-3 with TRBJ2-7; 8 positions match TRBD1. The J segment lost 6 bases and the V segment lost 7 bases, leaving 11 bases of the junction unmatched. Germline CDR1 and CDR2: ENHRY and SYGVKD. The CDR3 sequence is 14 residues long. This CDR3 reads CAIKWSQGAGEQYF. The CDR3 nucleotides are TGTGCCATCAAGTGGAGCCAGGGGGCTGGCGAGCAGTACTTC.